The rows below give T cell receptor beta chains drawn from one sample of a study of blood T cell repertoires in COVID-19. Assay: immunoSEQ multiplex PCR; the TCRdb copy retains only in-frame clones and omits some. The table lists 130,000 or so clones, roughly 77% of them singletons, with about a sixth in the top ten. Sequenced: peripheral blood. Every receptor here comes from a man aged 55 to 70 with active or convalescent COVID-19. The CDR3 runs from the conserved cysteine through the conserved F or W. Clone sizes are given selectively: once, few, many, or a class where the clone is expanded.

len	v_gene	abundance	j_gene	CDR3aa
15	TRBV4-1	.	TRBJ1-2	CASSQELRENYGYTF
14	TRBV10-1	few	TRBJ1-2	CASRADSCRYGYTF
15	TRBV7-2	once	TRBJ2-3	CASSLRGWGTDTQYF
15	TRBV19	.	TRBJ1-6	CASTTLSSYNSPLHF
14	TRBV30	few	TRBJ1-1	CAWDPSRLGTEAFF
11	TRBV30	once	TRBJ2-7	CAWTRSYEQYF
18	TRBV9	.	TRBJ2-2	CASSVEEGQAVNTGELFF
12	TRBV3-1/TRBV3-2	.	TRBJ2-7	CAPSGGRNEQYF
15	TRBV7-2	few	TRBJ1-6	CASSPEGGLASPLHF
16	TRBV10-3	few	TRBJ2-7	CAISTTGLAGTNEQYF
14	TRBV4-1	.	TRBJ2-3	CASSTSGTSDTQYF
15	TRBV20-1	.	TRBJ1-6	CSASVDTNNNSPLHF
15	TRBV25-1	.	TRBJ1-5	CASSEGGGDNQPQHF
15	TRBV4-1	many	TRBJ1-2	CASSQEVAGGTGYTF
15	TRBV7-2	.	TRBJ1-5	CASSSAAGGPRPQHF
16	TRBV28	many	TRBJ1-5	CASRSISQGPYQPQHF
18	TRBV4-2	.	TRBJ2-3	CASSQSSDSRRSTDTQYF
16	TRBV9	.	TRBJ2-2	CASSGLETGVTGELFF
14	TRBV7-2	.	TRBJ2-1	CASSSDSGSDEQFF
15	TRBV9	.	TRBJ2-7	CASSVGQGLTYEQYF
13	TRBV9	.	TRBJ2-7	CASSAPRAHEQYF
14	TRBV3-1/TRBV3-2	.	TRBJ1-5	CASSLGGYNQPQHF
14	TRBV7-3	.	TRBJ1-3	CASSSRDRGNTIYF
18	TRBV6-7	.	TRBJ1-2	CASSYSGFVRPENYGYTF
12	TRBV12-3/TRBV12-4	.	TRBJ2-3	CASSFTADTQYF
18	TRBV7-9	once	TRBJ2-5	CASSLGRVGQFLTETQYF
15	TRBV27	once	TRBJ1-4	CASKSLIATNEKLFF
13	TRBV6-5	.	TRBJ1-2	CASSYGTEYGYTF
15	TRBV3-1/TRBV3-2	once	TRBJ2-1	CASSQGSGNYNEQFF
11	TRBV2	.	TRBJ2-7	CASSERDSLYF
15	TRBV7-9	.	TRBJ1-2	CASSLPQGTGSGYTF
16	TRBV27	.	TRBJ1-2	CASSRTGTGFGYGYTF
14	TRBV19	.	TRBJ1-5	CASSPRDGNQPQHF
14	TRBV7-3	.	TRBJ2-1	CASSLPGAGNEQFF
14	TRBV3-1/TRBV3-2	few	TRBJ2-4	CASSLDSRKNIQYF
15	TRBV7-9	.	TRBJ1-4	CASSLGRQGNEKLFF
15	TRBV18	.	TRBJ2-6	CASSPGRAGANVLTF
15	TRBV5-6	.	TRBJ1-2	CASSHWDRVNYGYTF
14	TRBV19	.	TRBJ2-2	CASSRGTGTGELFF
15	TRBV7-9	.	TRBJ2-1	CASSILAGGSDEQFF
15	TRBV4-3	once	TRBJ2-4	CASSQGLIAKNIQYF